The entry below describes one T cell receptor beta chain. In the authors' methods: Counts of nucleated cells, estimated from reference gene primer amplification, were obtained. Assay: immunoSEQ multiplex PCR; the TCRdb copy retains only in-frame clones and omits some. That table is the source of V, J and clone size, and D and trimming were worked out from the DNA. The sample yields approximately 76,000 clones, roughly 87% seen once. The CDR3 is 14 residues long. Germline V CDR1 and CDR2: MDHEN, SYDVKM. V was cut by 3 bases and J by 1 base, with 10 bases left in between. The source of the sample is a study of blood T cell repertoires in COVID-19. Study details: Acute and convalescent COVID-19 samples came from the United States, Italy and Spain. Sample material is recorded as cDNA or gDNA derived from T cells, B-cell-depleted T cells, or PBMCs.

The specimen was peripheral blood. This TCR came from a man between 25 and 39 years old with acute or convalescent COVID-19. This chain connects TRBV28 to TRBJ2-7, with D possibly matching TRBD2 (6 bases). The CDR3 DNA follows: TGTGCCAGCAGTTTGGGGGACTCTTCCTACGAGCAGTACTTC. Encoded protein: CASSLGDSSYEQYF. Full variable domain (outside the CDR3, taken from reference TRBV28 and TRBJ2-7): DVKVTQSSRYLVKRTGEKVFLECVQDMDHENMFWYRQDPGLGLRLIYFSYDVKMKEKGDIPEGYSVSREKKERFSLILESASTNQTSMYLCASSLGDSSYEQYFGPGTRLTVT.